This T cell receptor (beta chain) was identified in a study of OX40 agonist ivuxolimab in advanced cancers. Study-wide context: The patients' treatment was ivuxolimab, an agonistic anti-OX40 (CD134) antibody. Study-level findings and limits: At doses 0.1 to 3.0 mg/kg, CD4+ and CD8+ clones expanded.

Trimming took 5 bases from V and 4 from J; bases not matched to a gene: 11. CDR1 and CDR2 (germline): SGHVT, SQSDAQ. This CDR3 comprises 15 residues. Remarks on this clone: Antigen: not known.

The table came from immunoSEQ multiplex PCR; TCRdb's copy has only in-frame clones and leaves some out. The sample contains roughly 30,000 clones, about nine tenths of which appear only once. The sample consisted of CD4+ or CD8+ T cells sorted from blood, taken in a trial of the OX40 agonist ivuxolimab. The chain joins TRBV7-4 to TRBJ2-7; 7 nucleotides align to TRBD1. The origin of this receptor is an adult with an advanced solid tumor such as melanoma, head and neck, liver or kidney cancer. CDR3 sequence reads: CASSDPGTELYEQYF. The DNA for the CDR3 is TGTGCCAGCAGCGACCCCGGGACAGAACTATACGAGCAGTACTTC.